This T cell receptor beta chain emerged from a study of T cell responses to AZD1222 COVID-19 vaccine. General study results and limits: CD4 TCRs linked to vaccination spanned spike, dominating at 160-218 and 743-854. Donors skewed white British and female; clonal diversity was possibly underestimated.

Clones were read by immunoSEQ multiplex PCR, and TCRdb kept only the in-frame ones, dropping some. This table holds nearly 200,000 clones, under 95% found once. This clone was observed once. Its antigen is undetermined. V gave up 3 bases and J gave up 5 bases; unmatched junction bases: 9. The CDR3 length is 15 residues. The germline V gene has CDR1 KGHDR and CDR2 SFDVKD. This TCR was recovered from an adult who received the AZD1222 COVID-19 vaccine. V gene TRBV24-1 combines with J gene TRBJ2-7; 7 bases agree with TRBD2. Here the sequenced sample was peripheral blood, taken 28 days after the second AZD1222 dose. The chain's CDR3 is CATSDTGLLAHEQYF. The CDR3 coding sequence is TGTGCCACCAGTGATACGGGACTACTCGCCCACGAGCAGTACTTC.